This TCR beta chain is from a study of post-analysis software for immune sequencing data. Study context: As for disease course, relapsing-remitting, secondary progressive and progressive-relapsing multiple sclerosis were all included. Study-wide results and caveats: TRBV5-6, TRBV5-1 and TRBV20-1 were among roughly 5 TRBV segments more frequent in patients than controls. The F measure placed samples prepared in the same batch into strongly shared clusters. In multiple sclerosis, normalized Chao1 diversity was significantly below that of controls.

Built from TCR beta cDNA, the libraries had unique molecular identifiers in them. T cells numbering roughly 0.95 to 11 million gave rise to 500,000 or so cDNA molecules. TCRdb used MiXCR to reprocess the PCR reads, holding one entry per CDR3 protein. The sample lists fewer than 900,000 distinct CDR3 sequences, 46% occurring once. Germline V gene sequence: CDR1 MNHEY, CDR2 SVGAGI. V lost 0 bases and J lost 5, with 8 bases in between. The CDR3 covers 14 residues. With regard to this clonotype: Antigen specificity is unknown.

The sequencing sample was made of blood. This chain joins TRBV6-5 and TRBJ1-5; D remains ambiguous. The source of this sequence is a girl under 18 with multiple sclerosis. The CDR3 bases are TGTGCCAGCAGTTACTCGACCGGGGATCAGCCCCAGCATTTT. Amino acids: CASSYSTGDQPQHF.